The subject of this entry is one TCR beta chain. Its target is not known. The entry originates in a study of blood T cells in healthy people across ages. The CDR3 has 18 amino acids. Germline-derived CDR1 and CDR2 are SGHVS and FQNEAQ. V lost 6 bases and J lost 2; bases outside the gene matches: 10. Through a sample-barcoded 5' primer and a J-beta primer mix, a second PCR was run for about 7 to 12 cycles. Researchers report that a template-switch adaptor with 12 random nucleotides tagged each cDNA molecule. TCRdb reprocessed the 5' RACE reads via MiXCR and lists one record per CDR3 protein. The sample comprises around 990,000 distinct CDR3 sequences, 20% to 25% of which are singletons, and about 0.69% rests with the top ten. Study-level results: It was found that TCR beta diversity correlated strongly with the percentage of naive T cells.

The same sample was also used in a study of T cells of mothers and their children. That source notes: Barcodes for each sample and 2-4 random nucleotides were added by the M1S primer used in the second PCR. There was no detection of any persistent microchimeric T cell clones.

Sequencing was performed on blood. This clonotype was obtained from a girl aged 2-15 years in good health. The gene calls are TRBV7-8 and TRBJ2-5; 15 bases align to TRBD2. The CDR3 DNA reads TGTGCCAGCAGGAAAATAGGACTAGCGGGAGGGCCACAAGAGACCCAGTACTTC. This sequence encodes CASRKIGLAGGPQETQYF.